A single sample is the source of the 21 T cell receptor beta chains below, sequenced in a study of T cells in Graves' hyperthyroidism and ophthalmopathy. The source material, RNA transcripts, was used to amplify TCR beta CDR3 regions. RT-PCR in the first round (using the HTBI primer set) targeted the TCR CDR3. From the multiplex PCR reads, TCRdb called clonotypes with MiXCR, one entry per CDR3 protein. This sample has some 700,000 distinct CDR3 sequences, with approximately 15% found just once. Sequenced: blood. The origin of the receptors is a man aged 50 to 59 with Graves' hyperthyroidism.

Points on this clonotype: A much bigger clone sits one base away, suggesting this may be a read error. This sequence joins TRBV30 and TRBJ2-7; 10 bases match TRBD1. The CDR3 loop spans 13 amino acids. Germline CDR1 is GTSNPN and CDR2 is SVGIG (reference sequence). The CDR3 DNA follows: TGTGCCTGCACCGGGACAGGGGCGTTCGAGCGGTACTTC. This translates into CACTGTGAFERYF.

The V and J genes are TRBV30 and TRBJ1-1; TRBD1 might be the D (6 bases). Germline CDR1 is GTSNPN and CDR2 is SVGIG (reference sequence). CDR3 size: 13 residues. Trimming removed 5 bases at V and 3 bases at J, with 13 bases between. The CDR3 loop reads CAWSGGTYTEAFF. The CDR3 bases are TGTGCCTGGTCTGGGGGCACGTACACTGAAGCTTTCTTT.

To note about this clonotype: A clone one base away is much larger, so this may be a read error. This sequence joins TRBV20-1 and TRBJ2-7, with no clear D. There are 13 residues in the CDR3. Germline V gene data show CDR1 as DFQATT and CDR2 as SNEGSKA (reference sequence). V shed 3 bases and J shed 0 bases, with 9 bases lying between them. The CDR3 region has the DNA TGCAGTGCTAGTGCGGCAGACTCCTACGAGCAGTACTTC. This translates into CSASAADSYEQYF.

This clonotype has at least ten counts. The V call is TRBV6-1, the J call TRBJ2-1; tentative D call: TRBD2 (5 bases). Germline CDR1 MNHNS, CDR2 SASEGT. The ends were cut back, 8 bases at V and 6 bases at J, with 14 bases in the middle. This CDR3 region has 13 residues. The DNA of the CDR3 is TGTGCCAGCGGTACGGCTAGCCTCAATGAGCAGTTCTTC. This gives the protein CASGTASLNEQFF.

This clonotype was recorded at least ten times. The CDR3 bases are TGCGCCAGCAGCTTAGGACTAGCGGGAGCGGTAGATACGCAGTATTTT. It is translated as CASSLGLAGAVDTQYF. V and J are TRBV5-1 and TRBJ2-3; 13 nucleotides agree with TRBD2. CDR1 and CDR2 (germline): SGHRS, YFSETQ. The V and J ends lost 2 bases and 5 bases, in that order; junction bases with no gene match: 5. The CDR3 spans 16 residues.

The chain joins TRBV6-1 to TRBJ2-1; D tentatively reads TRBD1 or TRBD2 (6 bases each). Trimming pared 5 bases from V and 5 bases from J, leaving 19 bases between. The CDR3 covers 16 residues. Germline-derived CDR1 and CDR2 are MNHNS and SASEGT. CDR3 bases: TGTGCCAGCAGTACAAGCTGGGGGGCGCTCGACAATGAGCAGTTCTTC. Protein sequence: CASSTSWGALDNEQFF.

To note about this clonotype: With a much larger clone just one base away, this may be a read error. The rearrangement joins TRBV11-2 to TRBJ2-1; TRBD1 matches at 8 bases. CDR3 length equals 19 residues. CDR1 is SGHAT and CDR2 is FQNNGV in the germline V gene. The CDR3: CARSPLSPRAGGRGNEQFF. The CDR3 nucleotides are TGTGCCCGCAGCCCCTTGAGCCCCCGCGCAGGGGGCAGGGGAAATGAGCAGTTCTTC.

This chain uses TRBV5-1 with TRBJ1-1; tentatively, D is TRBD1 (6 bases). Germline values: CDR1 SGHRS, CDR2 YFSETQ. This CDR3 has 17 amino acids. V was clipped by 2 bases and J by 1 base, with 18 bases between them. CDR3 in DNA: TGCGCCAGCAGCTTCTTACAGGGAAGTGGGCCGAACACTGAAGCTTTCTTT. It is translated as CASSFLQGSGPNTEAFF.

This clonotype was seen repeatedly, ten times or more. The CDR3 coding sequence is TGTGCCAGCAGCCCCACGGGAGGAGGGCCAGGCACAGATACGCAGTATTTT. Translating it yields CASSPTGGGPGTDTQYF. The V gene is TRBV7-6, the J gene TRBJ2-3, with 7 bases that match TRBD2. The V gene's germline CDR1 is SGHVS and CDR2 FNYEAQ. This CDR3 has 17 amino acids. Unmatched junction bases numbered 12, after V lost 5 bases and J lost 1 base.

This clonotype was counted only a few times. The gene calls are TRBV12-5 and TRBJ1-5, with D possibly TRBD1 on 5 matching bases. The germline V gene has CDR1 LGHNT and CDR2 FRNRAP. This CDR3 has 14 residues. V lost 9 bases and J 2 bases, leaving 14 bases between the germline ends. CDR3 bases: TGTGCTAGAGCTCGGTGCAGGGGCAATCAGCCCCAGCATTTT. Protein: CARARCRGNQPQHF.

This clonotype was counted only a few times. The chain has TRBV10-3 and TRBJ2-2; 14 bases are shared with TRBD2. The CDR3 length is 19 residues. Per the germline V gene, CDR1 is ENHRY and CDR2 is SYGVKD. J lost 7 bases, V lost 6 bases, and 16 bases had no gene match. CDR3 nucleotide sequence: TGTGCCATCAGCCTCTCAGGGACTAGCGGGAGAACCCTAGGCGGGGAGCTGTTTTTT. Amino acid sequence: CAISLSGTSGRTLGGELFF.

The chain combines TRBV12-3 or TRBV12-4 with TRBJ1-5, with 12 bases lining up with TRBD1. CDR3 size: 18 residues. J was trimmed by 6 bases and V by 6 bases; bases with no gene match: 15. DNA of the CDR3: TGTGCCAGCAGACCCCCTGTCCGGGACAGGGGGCTTAGTCAGCCCCAGCATTTT. This gives the protein CASRPPVRDRGLSQPQHF.

CDR3 bases: TGTGCCAGCCACACACAGGGGCGATTGAGGAATTCACCCCTCCACTTT. This gives the protein CASHTQGRLRNSPLHF. The chain combines TRBV19 with TRBJ1-6, with TRBD1 matching 7 bases. J was trimmed by 7 bases and V by 9 bases; bases with no gene match: 15. Germline CDR1 is LNHDA and CDR2 is SQIVND (reference sequence). The CDR3 length is 16 residues.

This clonotype has a count of ten or more. This chain connects TRBV11-2 to TRBJ1-2, with 7 bases aligning to TRBD1. This CDR3 contains 15 residues. V was pared by 5 bases and J by 6 bases, with 12 bases of the junction left unmatched. CDR1 SGHAT and CDR2 FQNNGV come from the germline V gene. CDR3 DNA: TGTGCCAGCAGCAAAGCGACAGGGCCTTTAAATGGCTACACCTTC. It codes for CASSKATGPLNGYTF.

The CDR3 loop is CSATDRGQQFF. Written as DNA, the CDR3 is TGCAGTGCCACAGACAGGGGTCAGCAGTTCTTC. The genes are TRBV20-1 and TRBJ2-1; TRBD1 matches at 8 bases. Looked up from germline, CDR1 is DFQATT and CDR2 is SNEGSKA (reference sequence). The CDR3 runs 11 residues. V lost 6 bases and J lost 11; bases outside the gene matches: 6.

There are a few counts of this clonotype. This chain uses TRBV20-1 with TRBJ1-6; 8 bases map to TRBD1. CDR1 DFQATT and CDR2 SNEGSKA come from the germline V gene (reference sequence). This CDR3 contains 14 residues. CDR3 amino acids: CAFTPGQANSPLHF. CDR3 DNA: TGCGCGTTCACCCCGGGACAGGCTAATTCACCCCTCCACTTT.

The chain employs TRBV10-2 and TRBJ2-4; a weak D match, TRBD1 (5 bases). Trimming took 6 bases from V and 7 from J, leaving 22 bases between them. CDR1 and CDR2 (germline): WSHSY, SAAADI. The CDR3 loop spans 16 amino acids. In DNA, the CDR3 is TGCGCCAGCAGAGAAATTGGGGCTGTTATGGCGAACATTCAGTACTTC. Residues: CASREIGAVMANIQYF.

The J gene is TRBJ1-2, the V gene TRBV27; 7 bases line up with TRBD1. Germline CDR1 is MNHEY and CDR2 is SMNVEV (reference sequence). The V segment lost 5 bases and the J segment 6 bases; nucleotides outside the gene matches: 15. The CDR3 consists of 16 residues. The CDR3 bases are TGTGCCAGCAGTATAGCCGGGACAGCCCCCCTTGATGGCTACACCTTC. It codes for CASSIAGTAPLDGYTF.

This clonotype has a count of ten or more. The V and J genes are TRBV12-3 or TRBV12-4 and TRBJ2-1; TRBD2 matches 7 bases. The ends lost 8 bases at V and 7 bases at J; junction bases unmatched: 2. This CDR3 is 11 amino acids long. Here the CDR3 DNA reads TGTGCCAGCGGGAGGGATAATGAGCAGTTCTTC. Protein product: CASGRDNEQFF.

This clonotype has ten or more counts. The chain combines TRBV27 with TRBJ2-7; 9 positions agree with TRBD1. The germline V gene has CDR1 MNHEY and CDR2 SMNVEV (reference sequence). This CDR3 is 15 amino acids long. V dropped 3 bases and J dropped 2; count of bases not matched to a gene: 5. This CDR3 is CASSFRTGVPYEQYF. The CDR3 region has the DNA TGTGCCAGCAGTTTTCGGACAGGGGTTCCCTACGAGCAGTACTTC.

This clonotype was counted once. The V and J genes are TRBV20-1 and TRBJ1-5, with TRBD1 identical over 9 bases. CDR1 is DFQATT and CDR2 is SNEGSKA in the germline V gene (reference sequence). The trim removed 5 bases at V and 4 bases at J, leaving 6 bases unmatched. The length of the CDR3 is 14 residues. As DNA, the CDR3 is TGCAGTGCTCCCCCCGGGACAGGGAATCAGCCCCAGCATTTT. This translates into CSAPPGTGNQPQHF.